A single TCR beta chain is shown here with its context. Its antigen is still unknown. Random hexamers served to reverse transcribe roughly 0.45 to 1 ug RNA. Amplification of the TCR beta CDR3 was carried out by immunoSEQ multiplex PCR, which spanned a total of 54 Vbeta and 13 Jbeta segments. Each CDR3 protein gets one entry after TCRdb re-called the immunoSEQ multiplex PCR reads with MiXCR. Of 100,000 to 150,000 distinct CDR3 sequences listed, about 93% are singletons. TCR beta sequencing was performed on blood CD8+ and CD4+ T cells. The study used healthy donors as controls matched for age and sex. Germline-derived CDR1 and CDR2 are SGDLS and YYNGEE. The CDR3 loop spans 13 amino acids. The germline V and J ends were trimmed by 5 bases and 2 bases, with 8 bases remaining between them. These data are taken from a study of CD8 T cells in Susac syndrome. General study points: Regarding the TCR sequencing and HLA analysis, the study admitted that a relatively small number of individuals were involved.

The rearrangement links TRBV9 to TRBJ2-1, with D unresolved. This sequence was found in a human donor in good health. Sample: CD4+ T cells from PBMCs. The CDR3 is CASSRETYNEQFF. The CDR3 nucleotides read TGTGCCAGCAGTAGGGAAACCTACAATGAGCAGTTCTTC.